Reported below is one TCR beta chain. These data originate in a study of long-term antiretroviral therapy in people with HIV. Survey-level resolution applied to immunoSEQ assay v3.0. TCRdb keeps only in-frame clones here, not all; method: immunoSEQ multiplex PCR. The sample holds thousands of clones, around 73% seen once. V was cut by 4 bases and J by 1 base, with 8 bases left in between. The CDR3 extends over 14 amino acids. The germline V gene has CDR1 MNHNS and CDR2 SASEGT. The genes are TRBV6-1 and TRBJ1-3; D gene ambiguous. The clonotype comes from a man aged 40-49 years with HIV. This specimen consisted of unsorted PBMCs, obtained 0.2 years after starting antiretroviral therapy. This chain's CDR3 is CASSGVSSGNTIYF. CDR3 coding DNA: TGTGCCAGCAGTGGCGTCAGTTCTGGAAACACCATATATTTT.